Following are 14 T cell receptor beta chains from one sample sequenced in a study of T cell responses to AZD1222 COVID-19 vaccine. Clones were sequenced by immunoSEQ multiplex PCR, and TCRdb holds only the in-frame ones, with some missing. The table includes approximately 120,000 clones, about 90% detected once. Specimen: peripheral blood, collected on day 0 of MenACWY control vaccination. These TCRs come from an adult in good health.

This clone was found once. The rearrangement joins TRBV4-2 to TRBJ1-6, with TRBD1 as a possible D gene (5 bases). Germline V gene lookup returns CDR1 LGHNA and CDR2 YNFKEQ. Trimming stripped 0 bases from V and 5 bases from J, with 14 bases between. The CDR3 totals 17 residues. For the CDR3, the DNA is TGTGCCAGCAGCCAAGATTGGGGAGTAGGGGATAATTCACCCCTCCACTTT. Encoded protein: CASSQDWGVGDNSPLHF.

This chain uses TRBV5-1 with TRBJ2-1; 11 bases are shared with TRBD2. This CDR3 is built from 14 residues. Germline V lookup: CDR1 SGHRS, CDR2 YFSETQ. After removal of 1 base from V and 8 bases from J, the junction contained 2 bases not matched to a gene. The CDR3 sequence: CASSLTSGSYEQFF. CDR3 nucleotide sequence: TGCGCCAGCAGCTTGACTAGCGGGAGCTATGAGCAGTTCTTC.

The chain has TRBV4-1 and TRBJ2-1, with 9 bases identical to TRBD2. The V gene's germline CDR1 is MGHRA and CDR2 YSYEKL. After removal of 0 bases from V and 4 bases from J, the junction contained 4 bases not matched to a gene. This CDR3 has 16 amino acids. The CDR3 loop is CASSQDIAGEYNEQFF. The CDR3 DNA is TGCGCCAGCAGCCAAGATATAGCGGGGGAGTACAATGAGCAGTTCTTC.

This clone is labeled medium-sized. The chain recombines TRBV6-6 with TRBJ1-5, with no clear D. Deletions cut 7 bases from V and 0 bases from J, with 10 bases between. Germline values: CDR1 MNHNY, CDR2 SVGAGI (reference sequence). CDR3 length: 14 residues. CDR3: CASKQLHSNQPQHF. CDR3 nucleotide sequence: TGTGCCAGCAAACAGCTACATAGCAATCAGCCCCAGCATTTT.

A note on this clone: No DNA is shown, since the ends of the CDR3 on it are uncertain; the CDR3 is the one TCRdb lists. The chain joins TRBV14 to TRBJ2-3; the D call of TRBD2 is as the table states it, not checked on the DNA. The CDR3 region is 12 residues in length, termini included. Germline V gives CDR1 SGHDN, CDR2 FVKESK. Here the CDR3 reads CASSSSTDTQYF.

This CDR3 reads CASSQSSLLDSNQPQHF. The CDR3 DNA follows: TGCGCCAGCAGCCAAAGCTCCCTCCTAGATAGCAATCAGCCCCAGCATTTT. V usage is TRBV4-1 and J usage is TRBJ1-5; D call uncertain. Germline loops: CDR1 MGHRA, CDR2 YSYEKL. V was pared by 2 bases and J by 0 bases, with 14 bases between. CDR3 length: 17 amino acids.

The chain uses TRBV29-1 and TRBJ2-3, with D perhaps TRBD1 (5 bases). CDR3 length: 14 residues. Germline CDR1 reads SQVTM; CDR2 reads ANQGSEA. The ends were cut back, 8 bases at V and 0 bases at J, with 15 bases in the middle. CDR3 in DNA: TGCAGCTCCTCCGGACATACTAGCACAGATACGCAGTATTTT. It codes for CSSSGHTSTDTQYF.

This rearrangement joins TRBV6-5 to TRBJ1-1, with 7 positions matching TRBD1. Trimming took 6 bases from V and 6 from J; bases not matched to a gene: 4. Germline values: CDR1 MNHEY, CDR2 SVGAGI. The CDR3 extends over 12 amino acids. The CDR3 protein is CASSFRGSEAFF. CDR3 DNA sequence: TGTGCCAGCAGCTTCAGGGGGTCTGAAGCTTTCTTT.

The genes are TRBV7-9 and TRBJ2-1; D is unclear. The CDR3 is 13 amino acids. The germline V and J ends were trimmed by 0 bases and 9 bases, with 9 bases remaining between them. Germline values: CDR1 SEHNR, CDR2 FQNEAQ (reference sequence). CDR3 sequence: CASSLAVSTEQFF. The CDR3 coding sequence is TGTGCCAGCAGCTTAGCAGTTTCTACTGAGCAGTTCTTC.

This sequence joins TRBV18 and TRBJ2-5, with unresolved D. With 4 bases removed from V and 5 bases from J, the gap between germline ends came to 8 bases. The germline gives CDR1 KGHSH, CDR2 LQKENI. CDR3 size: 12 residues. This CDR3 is CASSQSGETQYF. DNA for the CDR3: TGTGCCAGCTCACAGTCCGGCGAGACCCAGTACTTC.

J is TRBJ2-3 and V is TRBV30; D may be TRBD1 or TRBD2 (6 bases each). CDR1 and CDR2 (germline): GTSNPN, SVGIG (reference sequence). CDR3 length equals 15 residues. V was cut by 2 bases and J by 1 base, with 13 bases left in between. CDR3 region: CAWSLGGPGTDTQYF. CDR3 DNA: TGTGCCTGGAGTTTAGGGGGGCCTGGCACAGATACGCAGTATTTT.

CDR3 DNA: TGTGCCAGCAGCTTAACAGGGGTCTGGGAGACCCAGTACTTC. The encoded protein is CASSLTGVWETQYF. J is TRBJ2-5 and V is TRBV7-6; 7 bases line up with TRBD1. The V gene end was trimmed by 2 bases and the J gene end by 5 bases; junction bases not matched to a gene: 5. CDR1 SGHVS and CDR2 FNYEAQ come from the germline V gene. CDR3 length: 14 amino acids.

This CDR3 reads CASSLAGATEAFF. DNA of the CDR3: TGTGCCAGCAGCTTAGCAGGGGCCACTGAAGCTTTCTTT. The V call is TRBV7-9, the J call TRBJ1-1, with D perhaps matching TRBD1 (5 bases). Trimming pared 0 bases from V and 4 bases from J, leaving 6 bases between. The CDR3 is made up of 13 amino acids. In germline, CDR1 is SEHNR, CDR2 FQNEAQ (reference sequence).

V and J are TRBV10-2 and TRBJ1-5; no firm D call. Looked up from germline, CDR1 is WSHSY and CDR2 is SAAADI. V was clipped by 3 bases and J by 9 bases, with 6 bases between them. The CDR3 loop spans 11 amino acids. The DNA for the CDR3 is TGCGCCAGCAGTGAAGGGTGGCCCCAGCATTTT. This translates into CASSEGWPQHF.